These 5 T cell receptor beta chains were sequenced from one sample in a study of blood T cell repertoires in COVID-19 (dated by TCRdb to about 2020). To prepare the library, the immunoSEQ multiplex PCR assay was applied. TCRdb obtained this table from immuneACCESS and retained in-frame rearrangements with V and J assigned. These tables miss some clones; where compared with another copy, unresolved V genes account for less than half of the shortfall, and the remainder is unexplained. For this sample the table gives 310,000 or so clones, of which approximately 84% were detected only once. The ten top clones hold 2% to 2.5% of the sample. The sequencing sample was made of peripheral blood. The receptors stem from a woman in her 30s who had recovered from COVID-19.

J is TRBJ2-4 and V is TRBV19, with 7 positions matching TRBD1. Germline assignment: CDR1 LNHDA and CDR2 SQIVND (reference sequence). V shed 2 bases and J 4 bases; nucleotides not matched to a gene: 2. CDR3 length equals 14 residues. CDR3 amino acids: CASSILQGKNIQYF. The CDR3 nucleotides read TGTGCCAGTAGTATACTACAGGGGAAAAACATTCAGTACTTC.

This clone was seen only a few times. The V call is TRBV4-2, the J call TRBJ2-7; 11 bases map to TRBD2. CDR3 length: 16 residues. The V segment lost 0 bases and the J segment 2 bases; nucleotides outside the gene matches: 3. From germline, CDR1 is LGHNA and CDR2 YNFKEQ. The CDR3 spells CASSQDMTSGAYEQYF. The CDR3 DNA sequence: TGTGCCAGCAGCCAAGATATGACTAGCGGGGCCTACGAGCAGTACTTC.

The chain carries TRBV28 and TRBJ2-7; TRBD2 matches at 7 bases. J gave up 1 base and V 5 bases, and 8 bases lay outside the gene matches. This CDR3 region has 15 residues. The germline V gene encodes CDR1 MDHEN and CDR2 SYDVKM. CDR3 DNA sequence: TGTGCCAGCAGTCCCTTTGGGGGGGTGTCCTACGAGCAGTACTTC. The encoded protein is CASSPFGGVSYEQYF.

V gene TRBV27 combines with J gene TRBJ2-2, with 9 bases identical to TRBD1. The V segment lost 6 bases and the J segment 9 bases; nucleotides outside the gene matches: 11. The CDR3 contains 15 residues. The V gene's germline CDR1 is MNHEY and CDR2 SMNVEV (reference sequence). CDR3 DNA sequence: TGTGCCAGCAGCCCTGGGACAGGGTTTTTTCGGGAGCTGTTTTTT. Amino acid sequence: CASSPGTGFFRELFF.

The gene calls are TRBV9 and TRBJ2-1, with D possibly matching TRBD1 (6 bases). Germline CDR1 is SGDLS and CDR2 is YYNGEE. V was pared by 0 bases and J by 2 bases, with 15 bases between. This CDR3 has 17 amino acids. The CDR3, as DNA: TGTGCCAGCAGCGTAGAGGATCTTGGGGGCACCTACAATGAGCAGTTCTTC. This translates into CASSVEDLGGTYNEQFF.